This T cell receptor beta chain emerged from a study of blood T cell repertoires in COVID-19. Study-level background: Samples of COVID-19 (acute and convalescent) were obtained from the United States, Italy and Spain.

Authors' analysis steps: Reference gene primer amplification gave estimated nucleated cell counts. Only in-frame clones appear in the TCRdb table, and some are missing; sequencing was by immunoSEQ multiplex PCR. V and J calls and clone size follow that table, whereas D and trimming were derived from the DNA. Counted here are over 200,000 clones, roughly 84% occurring once; the ten biggest clones make up roughly 6.2%. This clone was seen only a few times. The germline gives CDR1 SGHVS, CDR2 FQNEAQ. V was shortened by 3 bases and J by 0 bases, with 9 bases between the two germline ends. This CDR3 contains 14 residues. Participants, about 18 to 90 years old, spanned around 26 US areas. Two negative PCRs, clearance, or symptom resolution were required of recovered Cohort 3 donors.

Sample: PBMCs or T cells enriched from blood (not recorded which). The V and J genes are TRBV7-8 and TRBJ2-7, with a possible D match to TRBD1 (5 bases). This clonotype originated in a woman between 40 and 50 years old who had recovered from COVID-19. The CDR3 nucleotides read TGTGCCAGCAGCTTTAGACAGTACTCCTACGAGCAGTACGTC. Translation gives CASSFRQYSYEQYV.